The 2 T cell receptor beta chains below all came from one sample that was sequenced in a study of blood T cells in healthy people across ages. Sample-barcoded 5' priming and a J-beta primer mix drove a second PCR of roughly 7 to 11 cycles. TCRdb analysed the 5' RACE reads with MiXCR anew, one entry per CDR3 protein. Of some 560,000 distinct CDR3 sequences in the sample, about 27% were seen once. The data also belong to a second study, concerning T cells of mothers and their children.

The specimen was blood. The receptors were gathered from a boy aged 2 to 9 in good health.

This sequence joins TRBV20-1 and TRBJ2-4; D call uncertain. This CDR3 spans 11 amino acids. The V end was cut by 2 bases, the J end by 2 bases, with 1 base between. Germline values: CDR1 DFQATT, CDR2 SNEGSKA (reference sequence). CDR3 residues: CSARTKNIQYF. The CDR3 nucleotides are TGCAGTGCTAGAACCAAAAACATTCAGTACTTC.

The chain joins TRBV9 to TRBJ1-2; 9 bases line up with TRBD1. The V segment lost 5 bases and the J segment 7 bases; nucleotides outside the gene matches: 18. CDR1 is SGDLS and CDR2 is YYNGEE in the germline V gene. The CDR3 is made up of 17 amino acids. The CDR3 DNA reads as TGTGCCAGCAGGGACGGCGGGACAGGGAGAATTAGTGGTGGCTACACCTTC. Translated, it gives CASRDGGTGRISGGYTF. The variable domain in full, completed from reference TRBV9 and TRBJ1-2, reads DSGVTQTPKHLITATGQRVTLRCSPRSGDLSVYWYQQSLDQGLQFLIQYYNGEERAKGNILERFSAQQFPDLHSELNLSSLELGDSALYFCASRDGGTGRISGGYTFGSGTRLTVV.